These 31 T cell receptor beta chains were sequenced from one sample in a study of OX40 agonist ivuxolimab in advanced cancers. The method was immunoSEQ multiplex PCR; TCRdb's version includes in-frame clones alone and lacks a portion of them. Of about 60,000 clones listed, 85% to 95% were seen once; the top ten hold about 17%. The sequences come from CD4+ or CD8+ T cells sorted from blood, collected in a trial of the OX40 agonist ivuxolimab. These receptor sequences come from an adult with an advanced solid tumor such as melanoma, head and neck, liver or kidney cancer.

The chain uses TRBV27 and TRBJ2-7; TRBD1 agrees at 10 bases. CDR3 length: 13 amino acids. V lost 7 bases to trimming and J lost 5 bases; unmatched junction nucleotides: 5. CDR1 MNHEY and CDR2 SMNVEV come from the germline V gene (reference sequence). DNA of the CDR3: TGTGCCAGCACCCCAGGGACAGGGGACGAGCAGTACTTC. Translating it yields CASTPGTGDEQYF.

The V call is TRBV9, the J call TRBJ2-7; no clear D gene. CDR3 length equals 14 residues. Germline V gene lookup returns CDR1 SGDLS and CDR2 YYNGEE. V was shortened by 4 bases and J by 5 bases, with 16 bases between the two germline ends. The CDR3 loop reads CASSPSSVTHEQYF. CDR3 in DNA: TGTGCCAGCAGCCCTTCCAGCGTAACCCACGAGCAGTACTTC.

This clone was detected only once. The chain has TRBV5-6 and TRBJ2-3; weak D call: TRBD2 (6 bases). V was pared by 10 bases and J by 4 bases, with 34 bases between. The length of the CDR3 is 19 residues. CDR1 is SGHDT and CDR2 is YYEEEE in the germline V gene. The CDR3 DNA is TGTGCCGGCACCTTAACTACCCTCCGTTTCGTAGCGGCGGCAGATACGCAGTATTTT. It encodes CAGTLTTLRFVAAADTQYF.

The CDR3 nucleotides are TGTGCCATCAGTGATCCCGACAGTAGCACAGATACGCAGTATTTT. It yields the protein CAISDPDSSTDTQYF. This rearrangement joins TRBV10-3 to TRBJ2-3, with D perhaps matching TRBD1 (5 bases). The CDR3 is made up of 15 amino acids. From germline, CDR1 is ENHRY and CDR2 SYGVKD. Trimming pared 3 bases from V and 0 bases from J, leaving 10 bases between.

In DNA form, the CDR3 reads TGCGCCAGCAGCCAGTCACCGGGCCCTAACTATGGCTACACCTTC. This translates into CASSQSPGPNYGYTF. The gene calls are TRBV4-3 and TRBJ1-2; D remains unclear. The CDR3 runs to 15 residues. CDR1 LGHNA and CDR2 YSLEER come from the germline V gene. V was clipped by 3 bases and J by 0 bases, with 11 bases between them.

The chain couples TRBV27 to TRBJ2-3; TRBD2 is a possible D gene (6 bases). CDR1 and CDR2 (germline): MNHEY, SMNVEV (reference sequence). V was shortened by 5 bases and J by 3 bases, with 24 bases between the two germline ends. The CDR3 totals 18 residues. CDR3: CASSTRDLQLGDTDTQYF. CDR3 in DNA: TGTGCCAGCAGTACCCGGGACTTGCAACTAGGGGATACAGATACGCAGTATTTT.

This chain links TRBV6-6 with TRBJ2-3, with no clear D. Germline CDR1 MNHNY, CDR2 SVGAGI (reference sequence). The CDR3 is 14 residues long. V gave up 6 bases and J gave up 2 bases, with 12 bases separating them. As DNA, the CDR3 is TGTGCCAGCAGCTGGGCGACTTACACAGATACGCAGTATTTT. Amino acids: CASSWATYTDTQYF.

This chain connects TRBV7-9 to TRBJ2-1, with TRBD1 matching 8 bases. Germline lookup yields CDR1 SEHNR and CDR2 FQNEAQ (reference sequence). The CDR3 has 15 amino acids. The J segment lost 4 bases and the V segment lost 0 bases, leaving 2 bases of the junction unmatched. CDR3 residues: CASSLAQGAYNEQFF. CDR3 bases: TGTGCCAGCAGCTTAGCGCAGGGGGCGTACAATGAGCAGTTCTTC. Full variable domain (rest looked up from reference TRBV7-9 and TRBJ2-1): DTGVSQNPRHKITKRGQNVTFRCDPISEHNRLYWYRQTLGQGPEFLTYFQNEAQLEKSRLLSDRFSAERPKGSFSTLEIQRTEQGDSAMYLCASSLAQGAYNEQFFGPGTRLTVL.

This clone was detected only a few times. The V and J genes are TRBV7-3 and TRBJ1-2, with 8 bases aligning to TRBD1. Germline CDR1 reads SGHTA; CDR2 reads FQGTGA. V shed 3 bases, J shed 4 bases, and the junction held 4 bases outside the gene matches. This CDR3 contains 14 residues. DNA for the CDR3: TGTGCCAGCAGCTTGGACAGGGAGGTCTATGGCTACACCTTC. Its translation is CASSLDREVYGYTF.

The gene calls are TRBV28 and TRBJ2-2; 7 positions agree with TRBD1. With V trimmed by 8 bases and J by 6 bases, 9 bases remained unmatched. The CDR3 is 14 amino acids. Germline lookup yields CDR1 MDHEN and CDR2 SYDVKM. The CDR3 coding sequence is TGTGCCAGCCTTATGGTTCAGGGGGCCGGGGAGCTGTTTTTT. Amino acid sequence: CASLMVQGAGELFF. Full variable domain (outside the CDR3, taken from reference TRBV28 and TRBJ2-2): DVKVTQSSRYLVKRTGEKVFLECVQDMDHENMFWYRQDPGLGLRLIYFSYDVKMKEKGDIPEGYSVSREKKERFSLILESASTNQTSMYLCASLMVQGAGELFFGEGSRLTVL.

This clone occurred once. The V gene is TRBV7-9, the J gene TRBJ2-1, with a weak D call TRBD1 (6 bases). Germline CDR1 and CDR2: SEHNR and FQNEAQ (reference sequence). Trimming took 6 bases from V and 4 from J, leaving 19 bases between them. The CDR3 is made up of 16 amino acids. The CDR3 DNA sequence: TGTGCCAGCAGACAACAGGGTGGGAGTTGGTACAATGAGCAGTTCTTC. Protein: CASRQQGGSWYNEQFF. Filled out from reference TRBV7-9 and TRBJ2-1, the complete variable domain reads DTGVSQNPRHKITKRGQNVTFRCDPISEHNRLYWYRQTLGQGPEFLTYFQNEAQLEKSRLLSDRFSAERPKGSFSTLEIQRTEQGDSAMYLCASRQQGGSWYNEQFFGPGTRLTVL.

This clone was detected a few times. The chain carries TRBV5-6 and TRBJ1-2; a weak D match, TRBD1 (6 bases). Trimming shortened V by 4 bases and J by 2 bases, and 9 bases separated the two germline ends. Per the germline V gene, CDR1 is SGHDT and CDR2 is YYEEEE. The CDR3 length is 13 residues. The CDR3 region has the DNA TGTGCCAGCAGCCCGGACAGCAACTATGGCTACACCTTC. Its protein is CASSPDSNYGYTF.

V and J are TRBV6-6 and TRBJ1-4; D gene ambiguous. V dropped 0 bases and J dropped 7 bases, with 3 bases sitting between them. The CDR3 consists of 12 residues. Looked up from germline, CDR1 is MNHNY and CDR2 is SVGAGI (reference sequence). Here the CDR3 reads CASSYSGEKLFF. CDR3 DNA: TGTGCCAGCAGTTACTCTGGTGAAAAACTGTTTTTT.

The chain is built from TRBV27 and TRBJ2-7, with 7 bases lining up with TRBD2. This CDR3 has 17 residues. Losses at the gene ends were 2 bases for V and 3 bases for J; bases not matched to a gene: 13. Germline V gene data show CDR1 as MNHEY and CDR2 as SMNVEV (reference sequence). CDR3 sequence reads: CASSLIRSGDHLYEQYF. The CDR3 region has the DNA TGTGCCAGCAGTTTAATCCGGAGCGGGGATCATCTCTACGAGCAGTACTTC.

J is TRBJ2-7 and V is TRBV9; D unclear. V lost 0 bases to trimming and J lost 3 bases, with 10 bases between them. The CDR3 contains 14 residues. Germline V gene lookup returns CDR1 SGDLS and CDR2 YYNGEE. CDR3 bases: TGTGCCAGCAGCGTAGGCCCCGTTAACTACGAGCAGTACTTC. This codes for CASSVGPVNYEQYF.

The chain couples TRBV28 to TRBJ1-2; D not certain. Trimming removed 6 bases from V and 7 bases from J, with 9 bases in between. Looked up from germline, CDR1 is MDHEN and CDR2 is SYDVKM. The CDR3 extends over 11 amino acids. The chain's CDR3 is CASSVLGGYTF. The CDR3, as DNA: TGTGCCAGCAGCGTACTGGGTGGCTACACCTTC.

The chain recombines TRBV28 with TRBJ2-7; TRBD1 matches 8 bases. Germline-derived CDR1 and CDR2 are MDHEN and SYDVKM. This CDR3 spans 17 amino acids. J lost 3 bases, V lost 4 bases, and 14 bases had no gene match. CDR3 residues: CASSYYSGQGIIYEQYF. CDR3 coding DNA: TGTGCCAGCAGTTACTACTCTGGACAGGGAATAATCTACGAGCAGTACTTC.

V usage is TRBV28 and J usage is TRBJ2-7; 7 positions match TRBD1. The germline V gene has CDR1 MDHEN and CDR2 SYDVKM. This CDR3 is 14 amino acids long. The trim removed 4 bases at V and 7 bases at J, leaving 10 bases unmatched. This chain's CDR3 is CASSSGTDLWEQYF. In nucleotides, the CDR3 is TGTGCCAGCAGTTCCGGGACAGACCTTTGGGAGCAGTACTTC.

The V and J genes are TRBV9 and TRBJ2-1, with 8 bases that match TRBD1. Germline V gene sequence: CDR1 SGDLS, CDR2 YYNGEE. V shed 7 bases, J shed 8 bases, and the junction held 8 bases outside the gene matches. This CDR3 is 13 amino acids long. The CDR3 sequence is CASWTGKGDEQFF. The DNA for the CDR3 is TGTGCCAGCTGGACAGGGAAGGGGGATGAGCAGTTCTTC. The full variable domain, rest sourced from reference TRBV9 and TRBJ2-1, is DSGVTQTPKHLITATGQRVTLRCSPRSGDLSVYWYQQSLDQGLQFLIQYYNGEERAKGNILERFSAQQFPDLHSELNLSSLELGDSALYFCASWTGKGDEQFFGPGTRLTVL.

This chain links TRBV7-6 with TRBJ1-6, with TRBD1 matching over 7 bases. V was pared by 5 bases and J by 1 base, with 11 bases of the junction left unmatched. Germline V CDR1 and CDR2: SGHVS, FNYEAQ. There are 18 residues in the CDR3. CDR3 region: CASSPRRQGRSYNSPLHF. The DNA for the CDR3 is TGTGCCAGCAGCCCTCGGAGACAGGGAAGGTCCTATAATTCACCCCTCCACTTT.

This chain links TRBV13 with TRBJ1-1; 11 bases line up with TRBD1. The CDR3 spans 15 residues. The trim removed 5 bases at V and 10 bases at J, leaving 12 bases unmatched. Looked up from germline, CDR1 is PRHDT and CDR2 is FYEKMQ (reference sequence). The CDR3 DNA reads as TGTGCCAGCAGCCGCAGGGGACAGGGGGGCATGGGAGCTTTCTTT. This encodes CASSRRGQGGMGAFF.

V and J are TRBV10-3 and TRBJ2-1; no definite D call. The CDR3 spans 14 residues. The germline V gene encodes CDR1 ENHRY and CDR2 SYGVKD. V lost 3 bases, J lost 0 bases, and 6 bases lay in between. The CDR3 region is CAISELSSYNEQFF. The CDR3 nucleotides read TGTGCCATCAGTGAACTGAGCTCCTACAATGAGCAGTTCTTC.

The chain links TRBV7-8 to TRBJ1-2; TRBD1 matches at 10 bases. The V and J ends lost 0 bases and 6 bases, in that order; junction bases with no gene match: 7. The CDR3 sequence is 16 residues long. Germline CDR1 is SGHVS and CDR2 is FQNEAQ. The DNA of the CDR3 is TGTGCCAGCAGCTTAGCTGTGTCCGGGACAGGGGATGGCTACACCTTC. It translates to CASSLAVSGTGDGYTF.

This clone was detected only once. The rearrangement links TRBV19 to TRBJ2-7, with 10 positions matching TRBD1. The CDR3 is 13 amino acids. J lost 7 bases, V lost 5 bases, and 5 bases had no gene match. Germline CDR1 and CDR2: LNHDA and SQIVND (reference sequence). The CDR3 sequence is CASSLTGGVEQYF. CDR3 in DNA: TGTGCCAGTAGTCTGACAGGGGGCGTTGAGCAGTACTTC.

The chain is built from TRBV28 and TRBJ1-5; TRBD1 aligns across 7 bases. This CDR3 has 18 residues. The junction had 15 bases not matched to a gene; V was cut back by 4 bases and J by 3 bases. Looked up from germline, CDR1 is MDHEN and CDR2 is SYDVKM. DNA of the CDR3: TGTGCCAGCAGTTACCTCCTTCGACAGGGCGTGGACAATCAGCCCCAGCATTTT. Protein product: CASSYLLRQGVDNQPQHF.

This chain uses TRBV13 with TRBJ2-2; D gene ambiguous. The CDR3 extends over 13 amino acids. V was clipped by 5 bases and J by 4 bases, with 8 bases between them. Germline V gives CDR1 PRHDT, CDR2 FYEKMQ (reference sequence). The CDR3 is CASSEQSTGELFF. The DNA of the CDR3 is TGTGCCAGCAGCGAACAATCCACCGGGGAGCTGTTTTTT.

The chain is built from TRBV28 and TRBJ2-1, with 7 bases that match TRBD2. Trimming took 6 bases from V and 1 from J; bases not matched to a gene: 3. From germline, CDR1 is MDHEN and CDR2 SYDVKM. The CDR3 contains 14 residues. CDR3 nucleotide sequence: TGTGCCAGCAGCCTGGGGGGGTCCTACAATGAGCAGTTCTTC. Translated: CASSLGGSYNEQFF. Combining the CDR3 with reference TRBV28 and TRBJ2-1 gives the whole variable domain DVKVTQSSRYLVKRTGEKVFLECVQDMDHENMFWYRQDPGLGLRLIYFSYDVKMKEKGDIPEGYSVSREKKERFSLILESASTNQTSMYLCASSLGGSYNEQFFGPGTRLTVL.

This sequence joins TRBV19 and TRBJ1-1; tentative D call: TRBD1 (6 bases). The CDR3 runs to 15 residues. CDR1 and CDR2 from the germline V gene are LNHDA and SQIVND (reference sequence). V was trimmed by 7 bases and J by 1 base, leaving 16 bases between them. In nucleotides, the CDR3 is TGTGCCAGTAAAGTAGCAGGAGGGGGGAACACTGAAGCTTTCTTT. Translation: CASKVAGGGNTEAFF.

The chain links TRBV9 to TRBJ2-3; D call uncertain. Deletions cut 0 bases from V and 1 base from J, with 9 bases between. This CDR3 spans 15 amino acids. The germline V gene encodes CDR1 SGDLS and CDR2 YYNGEE. Written as DNA, the CDR3 is TGTGCCAGCAGCGTAGAAGGGTTCGGCACAGATACGCAGTATTTT. Translated, it gives CASSVEGFGTDTQYF.

This sequence joins TRBV7-2 and TRBJ2-1; 9 nucleotides align to TRBD1. The length of the CDR3 is 14 residues. CDR1 and CDR2 from the germline V gene are SGHTA and FQGNSA. V lost 6 bases and J lost 6; bases outside the gene matches: 6. The CDR3 DNA follows: TGTGCCAGCAGACACAGGGGGCTCGTCAATGAGCAGTTCTTC. Translated: CASRHRGLVNEQFF.

The CDR3 loop reads CASEARNYGYTF. The CDR3 nucleotides read TGTGCCAGCGAGGCCAGGAACTATGGCTACACCTTC. The chain links TRBV28 to TRBJ1-2, with D uncertain. Trimming pared 8 bases from V and 2 bases from J, leaving 9 bases between. The CDR3 totals 12 residues. The germline V gene has CDR1 MDHEN and CDR2 SYDVKM.